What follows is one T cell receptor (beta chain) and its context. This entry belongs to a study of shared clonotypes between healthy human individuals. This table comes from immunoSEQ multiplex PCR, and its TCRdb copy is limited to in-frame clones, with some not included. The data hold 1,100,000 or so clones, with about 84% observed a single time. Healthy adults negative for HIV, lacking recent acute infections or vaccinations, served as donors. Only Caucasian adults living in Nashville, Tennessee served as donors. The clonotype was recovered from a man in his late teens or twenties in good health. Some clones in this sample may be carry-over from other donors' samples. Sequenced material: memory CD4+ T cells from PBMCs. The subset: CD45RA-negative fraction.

The DNA of the CDR3 is TGTGCCAGCTGGGGACTAGCTAAAAACATTCAGTACTTC. Encoded protein: CASWGLAKNIQYF. The V and J genes are TRBV2 and TRBJ2-4, with TRBD2 matching over 9 bases. The CDR3 consists of 13 residues. The ends lost 8 bases at V and 4 bases at J; junction bases unmatched: 3. Germline CDR1 is SNHLY and CDR2 is FYNNEI.